One sample yielded the 2 T cell receptor beta chains listed below, sequenced in a study of blood T cell repertoires in COVID-19. Assay used: immunoSEQ multiplex PCR; TCRdb lists only in-frame clones, some missing. The table lists around 150,000 clones, 75% to 85% of them singletons. Sequencing was carried out using peripheral blood. These receptors were collected from a human donor in a cohort sampled during active COVID-19.

This chain links TRBV28 with TRBJ2-2; D possibly corresponds to TRBD2 (5 bases). Between the trimmed V and J ends, which lost 3 bases and 2 bases, there was a span of 13 bases. From germline, CDR1 is MDHEN and CDR2 SYDVKM. The CDR3 is 16 amino acids. The CDR3 loop is CASSLPPTTNTGELFF. DNA for the CDR3: TGTGCCAGCAGTTTGCCCCCGACTACCAACACCGGGGAGCTGTTTTTT.

The genes are TRBV21-1 and TRBJ1-5; the table gives TRBD1 as D, unverified against the DNA. TRBV21-1 is given as a pseudogene. The CDR3 extends over 16 amino acids. For the CDR3, the DNA is TGTGCCAGCAGCTCCTCGACAGGGGGTCCATTTCAGCCCCAGCATTTT. It specifies CASSSSTGGPFQPQHF.